This T cell receptor (beta chain) comes out of a study of cytomegalovirus exposure and HLA in healthy donors. Trimming removed 7 bases at V and 8 bases at J, with 19 bases between. CDR3 length equals 14 residues. From germline, CDR1 is SGHDT and CDR2 YYEEEE. The table lists this clone with a count of one. Sequenced by immunoSEQ multiplex PCR; TCRdb stores in-frame clones only, minus some. This sample has tens of thousands of clones, with about 95% found just once. The sequence was obtained from a woman under 30 in good health and CMV-seronegative. The rearrangement links TRBV5-6 to TRBJ2-1, with D perhaps TRBD2 (7 bases). Sequenced material: PBMCs. CDR3 DNA: TGTGCCAGCGGGAGGGGGGCCCCGTTCCATGAGCAGTTCTTC. Translated: CASGRGAPFHEQFF.